These 24 T cell receptor beta chains share one sample of origin, sequenced in a study of response to subunit inactivated influenza vaccine. In TCRdb, the RT-PCR reads were re-called with MiXCR into one record per CDR3 protein. Here the sample spans about half a million distinct CDR3 sequences, roughly 25% being singletons. The starting material was CD4+ T cells sorted from PBMCs, obtained 4 to 6 days after vaccination. Receptors were obtained from a man aged 50 or older who received an inactivated influenza vaccine.

J is TRBJ1-6 and V is TRBV10-3; maybe TRBD1 (5 bases). This CDR3 is 12 amino acids long. Per germline, CDR1 ENHRY and CDR2 SYGVKD. Deletions cut 8 bases from V and 7 bases from J, with 9 bases between. CDR3 in amino acids: CAIAGSNSPLHF. CDR3 in DNA: TGTGCCATCGCAGGGTCCAATTCACCCCTCCACTTT.

This clonotype was counted a few times. This chain links TRBV7-2 with TRBJ1-1, with 8 bases lining up with TRBD1. Looked up from germline, CDR1 is SGHTA and CDR2 is FQGNSA. The CDR3 consists of 16 residues. J lost 1 base, V lost 5 bases, and 9 bases had no gene match. CDR3 protein: CASSPRTGWGNTEAFF. The CDR3 coding sequence is TGTGCCAGCAGCCCGAGGACAGGGTGGGGGAACACTGAAGCTTTCTTT.

This sequence joins TRBV6-6 and TRBJ1-2, with D possibly TRBD1 on 5 matching bases. CDR3 length: 13 residues. The germline gives CDR1 MNHNY, CDR2 SVGAGI (reference sequence). V was cut by 0 bases and J by 8 bases, with 10 bases left in between. The CDR3 DNA is TGTGCCAGCAGTTACTCGATGCAGGGAGGCTACACCTTC. Translating gives CASSYSMQGGYTF.

This clonotype was found a few times. This chain uses TRBV20-1 with TRBJ2-7; D is possibly TRBD1 or TRBD2 (6 bases each). Germline V CDR1 and CDR2: DFQATT, SNEGSKA (reference sequence). Trimming left V 3 bases short and J 9 bases short, with 18 bases between. CDR3 length: 13 amino acids. The CDR3 nucleotides read TGCAGTGCTAGCCCAGGGGCTTTGGGGGGGCAGTACTTC. Amino acids: CSASPGALGGQYF.

This clonotype was seen only a few times. The gene calls are TRBV18 and TRBJ2-1; tentative D call: TRBD1 (5 bases). The germline V and J ends were trimmed by 3 bases and 4 bases, with 10 bases remaining between them. Germline V CDR1 and CDR2: KGHSH, LQKENI. CDR3 length: 14 amino acids. The CDR3 sequence is CASSPTQEYNEQFF. The CDR3 DNA reads TGTGCCAGCTCACCTACACAGGAGTACAATGAGCAGTTCTTC.

The chain employs TRBV14 and TRBJ2-1, with 10 positions matching TRBD2. With V trimmed by 3 bases and J by 6 bases, 8 bases remained unmatched. The CDR3 has 16 amino acids. Germline V gives CDR1 SGHDN, CDR2 FVKESK. DNA of the CDR3: TGTGCCAGCAGCCAGGGGGGACTAGCGAGAGGCAATGAGCAGTTCTTC. Translation gives CASSQGGLARGNEQFF.

The gene calls are TRBV7-2 and TRBJ2-7; the D gene is possibly TRBD2 (7 bases). The ends were cut back, 0 bases at V and 6 bases at J, with 12 bases in the middle. The CDR3 sequence is 14 residues long. Germline CDR1 reads SGHTA; CDR2 reads FQGNSA. CDR3 sequence (DNA): TGTGCCAGCAGCTTAGCAAGGGGGGGAACCGAGCAGTACTTC. Amino acids: CASSLARGGTEQYF.

The chain carries TRBV5-6 and TRBJ2-3, with TRBD2 identical over 7 bases. J gave up 0 bases and V 0 bases, and 4 bases lay outside the gene matches. This CDR3 contains 16 residues. Germline V gene sequence: CDR1 SGHDT, CDR2 YYEEEE. The CDR3 sequence is CASSLGGLSSTDTQYF. The CDR3, as DNA: TGTGCCAGCAGCTTGGGGGGACTAAGTAGCACAGATACGCAGTATTTT.

This clonotype was counted only a few times. This chain joins TRBV11-2 and TRBJ2-7, with 9 nucleotides matching TRBD2. The V and J ends lost 0 bases and 10 bases, in that order; junction bases with no gene match: 10. CDR1 and CDR2 (germline): SGHAT, FQNNGV. The CDR3 is 15 residues long. The chain's CDR3 is CASSLDRRLAEHQYF. In DNA, the CDR3 is TGTGCCAGCAGCTTAGATCGGAGACTAGCGGAGCATCAGTACTTC.

A few counts support this clonotype. J is TRBJ2-1 and V is TRBV20-1; the match to TRBD2 covers 9 bases. The CDR3 consists of 15 residues. The V and J ends lost 0 bases and 7 bases, in that order; junction bases with no gene match: 7. The germline CDR1 and CDR2 sequences are DFQATT and SNEGSKA (reference sequence). The CDR3 loop is CSARDLSGSTNEQFF. The DNA for the CDR3 is TGCAGTGCTAGAGATCTTAGCGGGAGTACGAATGAGCAGTTCTTC.

In its sample, this clonotype was seen a few times. The chain has TRBV7-6 and TRBJ1-2; D uncertain. CDR3 length equals 14 residues. Germline V gene sequence: CDR1 SGHVS, CDR2 FNYEAQ. The ends were cut back, 5 bases at V and 6 bases at J, with 16 bases in the middle. The DNA of the CDR3 is TGTGCCAGCAGCCCCCTAGAGAGCGATCATGGCTACACCTTC. It yields the protein CASSPLESDHGYTF.

The genes are TRBV6-1 and TRBJ2-1, with TRBD2 matching over 10 bases. Per the germline V gene, CDR1 is MNHNS and CDR2 is SASEGT. The CDR3 spans 18 residues. V trimming: 8 bases; J trimming: 16 bases; junction bases outside the gene matches: 29. The CDR3 DNA is TGTGCCAGCCTTCAAACACTAGCGGGGAAACCCCCCCATAGACGGCTTTTCTTC. Translation gives CASLQTLAGKPPHRRLFF.

This clonotype has only a few counts. This chain uses TRBV2 with TRBJ1-1, with a weak D call TRBD1 (6 bases). V lost 5 bases, J lost 7 bases, and 11 bases lay in between. Germline V gene lookup returns CDR1 SNHLY and CDR2 FYNNEI. CDR3 size: 12 residues. The CDR3 protein is CASSLDSFEAFF. The CDR3 region has the DNA TGTGCCAGCAGTCTGGACAGCTTTGAAGCTTTCTTT.

As concerns this clonotype: Without the conserved terminal phenylalanine or tryptophan, this CDR3 likely stems from a read error. The rearrangement links TRBV12-3 or TRBV12-4 to TRBJ2-3; 9 bases map to TRBD1. This CDR3 contains 14 residues. J lost 6 bases, V lost 3 bases, and 4 bases had no gene match. The CDR3 reads CASSFTGGIDTQYS. CDR3 DNA: TGTGCCAGCAGTTTCACAGGGGGCATTGATACGCAGTATTCT.

The rearrangement uses TRBV20-1 and TRBJ2-3; no definite D call. From germline, CDR1 is DFQATT and CDR2 SNEGSKA (reference sequence). This CDR3 has 15 amino acids. The ends were cut back, 6 bases at V and 4 bases at J, with 20 bases in the middle. For the CDR3, the DNA is TGCAGTGCGGAAAGTGGCGCGGAGTTTCCAGATACGCAGTATTTT. This sequence encodes CSAESGAEFPDTQYF.

The chain uses TRBV5-1 and TRBJ1-1; 11 nucleotides match TRBD1. The CDR3 sequence is 15 residues long. With 4 bases clipped from V and 5 bases from J, the junction kept 7 bases outside the gene matches. Germline-derived CDR1 and CDR2 are SGHRS and YFSETQ. The CDR3, as DNA: TGCGCCAGCAGCGACGGACAGGGGGCATATACTGAAGCTTTCTTT. Amino acids: CASSDGQGAYTEAFF.

This clonotype was counted between two and nine times. This CDR3 reads CSAPATSGRATDTQYF. Written as DNA, the CDR3 is TGCAGTGCTCCCGCGACTAGCGGGAGGGCCACAGATACGCAGTATTTT. The V gene is TRBV20-1, the J gene TRBJ2-3; 14 nucleotides match TRBD2. The CDR3 spans 16 residues. The V gene's germline CDR1 is DFQATT and CDR2 SNEGSKA (reference sequence). Losses at the gene ends were 5 bases for V and 2 bases for J; bases not matched to a gene: 6.

The chain uses TRBV5-5 and TRBJ2-7; no reliable D call. The CDR3 consists of 13 residues. Deletions cut 2 bases from V and 7 bases from J, with 13 bases between. Germline values: CDR1 SGHKS, CDR2 YYEKEE (reference sequence). Written as DNA, the CDR3 is TGTGCCAGCAGCTTTCAGACCTACGAGGAGCAGTACTTC. Its protein product is CASSFQTYEEQYF.

The chain carries TRBV20-1 and TRBJ2-5, with D unresolved. From germline, CDR1 is DFQATT and CDR2 SNEGSKA (reference sequence). CDR3 size: 13 residues. V was trimmed by 5 bases and J by 5 bases, leaving 15 bases between them. As DNA, the CDR3 is TGCAGTGCTCGGGTAGCATCGCTCGAGACCCAGTACTTC. Translated, it gives CSARVASLETQYF.

This clonotype was seen many times. The CDR3 DNA follows: TGCAGTGGCACGACAGGGCCCATGAACACTGAAGCTTTCTTT. It translates to CSGTTGPMNTEAFF. The chain carries TRBV20-1 and TRBJ1-1; 7 bases fit TRBD1. CDR1 and CDR2 from the germline V gene are DFQATT and SNEGSKA (reference sequence). V shed 7 bases, J shed 0 bases, and the junction held 8 bases outside the gene matches. This CDR3 comprises 14 residues.

This clonotype was observed many times. This sequence joins TRBV5-1 and TRBJ2-5, with D possibly matching TRBD1 (6 bases). This CDR3 has 13 residues. Germline values: CDR1 SGHRS, CDR2 YFSETQ. V shed 4 bases and J shed 2 bases, with 9 bases lying between them. CDR3 sequence reads: CASSGTTQETQYF. The DNA of the CDR3 is TGCGCCAGCAGCGGGACAACTCAAGAGACCCAGTACTTC.

The rearrangement links TRBV6-2 or TRBV6-3 to TRBJ2-7; a weak D match, TRBD2 (6 bases). Per the germline V gene, CDR1 is MNHEY and CDR2 is SVGEGT. V was cut by 11 bases and J by 5 bases, with 25 bases left in between. The CDR3 is made up of 15 amino acids. CDR3 sequence reads: CALLTGRRGLDEQYF. The DNA of the CDR3 is TGTGCCCTATTAACCGGGAGAAGAGGTTTAGACGAGCAGTACTTC.

At least ten counts were recorded for this clonotype. This sequence joins TRBV20-1 and TRBJ2-7, with D perhaps assigned TRBD1 or TRBD2 (6 bases each). Trimming removed 5 bases from V and 1 base from J, with 15 bases in between. The V gene's germline CDR1 is DFQATT and CDR2 SNEGSKA (reference sequence). The CDR3 consists of 14 residues. The CDR3 DNA follows: TGCAGTGCTGAGACCGGGGGCCGATCCTACGAGCAGTACTTC. Amino acids: CSAETGGRSYEQYF.

This clonotype was detected a few times. The chain recombines TRBV6-1 with TRBJ2-5; D may match TRBD1 or TRBD2 (6 bases each). V was pared by 6 bases and J by 2 bases, with 13 bases between. The CDR3 loop spans 14 amino acids. The germline V gene encodes CDR1 MNHNS and CDR2 SASEGT. CDR3 protein: CASRVLGGQETQYF. The CDR3 DNA is TGTGCCAGCAGGGTTCTAGGGGGGCAAGAGACCCAGTACTTC.